This TCR beta chain appears in the sequencing data of a study of T cell responses to AZD1222 COVID-19 vaccine. There are 14 residues in the CDR3. The J segment lost 4 bases and the V segment lost 4 bases, leaving 5 bases of the junction unmatched. From germline, CDR1 is SGDLS and CDR2 YYNGEE. Data came from immunoSEQ multiplex PCR; TCRdb stores just in-frame clones and leaves some out. The sample lists some 90,000 clones, about 88% occurring once. The V gene is TRBV9, the J gene TRBJ1-2; TRBD1 matches at 9 bases. The material sequenced was peripheral blood, taken on day 0 of AZD1222 vaccination. This sequence was found in an adult in good health. The CDR3 sequence: CASSITGGGYGYTF. CDR3 DNA sequence: TGTGCCAGCAGCATCACAGGGGGCGGCTATGGCTACACCTTC.